This T cell receptor (beta chain) was retrieved from a study of vaccination and CD4 T cells after COVID-19. Findings and caveats of the study: In median terms, SARS-CoV-2-reactive clonotypes went from approximately 21 to 40, a nonsignificant rise.

This clonotype was observed a handful of times. Its matching antigen is unknown. Time point given: late sampling 161 to 241 days after vaccination in a few convalescent patients. Treatment described: approximately 9-day PBMC culture with coronavirus spike peptide pools or control peptides (ViraFEST assay). Cultured CD4+ T-cell DNA underwent Oncomine TCR Beta short-read sequencing. TCRdb reanalysed the PCR reads using MiXCR and keeps one entry per CDR3 protein. The sample carries around 25,000 distinct CDR3 sequences, 28% recorded once. The CDR3 covers 15 residues. Trimming removed 2 bases from V and 6 bases from J, with 14 bases in between. CDR1 and CDR2 from the germline V gene are SEHNR and FQNEAQ (reference sequence).

The material was CD4+ T cells from blood, cultured in vitro, obtained about 7 months after SARS-CoV-2 vaccination. The clonotype comes from a human donor who had recovered from COVID-19. The J gene is TRBJ2-1, the V gene TRBV7-9; D remains ambiguous. CDR3 bases: TGTGCCAGCAGCTTATGGCTGACGGCCATCAATGAGCAGTTCTTC. It translates to CASSLWLTAINEQFF.